This TCR beta chain was profiled in a study of human T cells and chemical hapten exposure. Study overall: Slight differences in pooled library volume were the main source of varying TCR yields across samples. Overall study results and limits: Expanded TCRs clustered into significantly more large CDR3 similarity groups than controls, the analysis revealed.

Points on this clonotype: Its antigen is unidentified.

Time point of the sample: patch test 1, 2 weeks after DPC sensitization. Noted treatment: therapeutic diphenylcyclopropenone sensitization with weekly scalp DPC. The V gene lost 5 bases and the J gene lost 0 bases, with 5 bases spanning the gap. The CDR3 contains 14 residues. The germline V gene encodes CDR1 SGHTA and CDR2 FQGTGA. It was the library that attached unique molecular identifiers to individual cDNA molecules. MiXCR was run by TCRdb on the RACE reads, yielding one entry per CDR3 protein. The sample includes around 340,000 distinct CDR3 sequences, approximately 6.3% of them seen just once. The source of this sequence is a woman younger than 35 with alopecia areata. Some clones in this sample may be carry-over from other donors' samples. The sequencing here drew on whole blood, taken in connection with sensitization to the hapten diphenylcyclopropenone (DPC). This chain links TRBV7-3 with TRBJ1-6; D is ambiguous. The CDR3 DNA follows: TGTGCCAGCAGCCGGGGCTCCTATAATTCACCCCTCCACTTT. It specifies CASSRGSYNSPLHF.